Listed here are 13 T cell receptor beta chains from one sample, sequenced in a study of blood T cell repertoires in COVID-19. Using immunoSEQ multiplex PCR, the repertoire was profiled, and TCRdb retains in-frame clones only, with some absent. The top ten clones hold roughly 1.6% of a sample with 130,000 to 150,000 clones, 80% to 90% of them seen once. Input material: peripheral blood. These receptors originate from a woman aged 45-59 years with acute or convalescent COVID-19.

CDR3 amino acids: CASSQDTGGRPIYEQYF. In DNA, the CDR3 is TGCGCCAGCAGCCAAGATACCGGAGGCCGTCCAATCTACGAGCAGTACTTC. V and J are TRBV4-1 and TRBJ2-7; tentative D call: TRBD2 (5 bases). Germline values: CDR1 MGHRA, CDR2 YSYEKL. This CDR3 has 17 residues. Trimming shortened V by 0 bases and J by 3 bases, and 18 bases separated the two germline ends.

The chain recombines TRBV5-1 with TRBJ1-4; 9 bases agree with TRBD1. CDR1 and CDR2 from the germline V gene are SGHRS and YFSETQ. The CDR3 spans 19 residues. Losses at the gene ends were 0 bases for V and 0 bases for J; bases not matched to a gene: 9. This CDR3 is CASSLAPGQGVTTNEKLFF. CDR3 nucleotide sequence: TGCGCCAGCAGCTTGGCTCCGGGACAGGGAGTTACAACTAATGAAAAACTGTTTTTT.

This clone has a handful of counts. The chain employs TRBV24-1 and TRBJ1-5, with D perhaps TRBD1 (6 bases). Deletions cut 2 bases from V and 1 base from J, with 14 bases between. This CDR3 is 17 amino acids long. CDR1 KGHDR and CDR2 SFDVKD come from the germline V gene. The CDR3 protein is CATSDSFQGLSNQPQHF. CDR3 sequence (DNA): TGTGCCACCAGTGATTCATTCCAGGGGTTAAGCAATCAGCCCCAGCATTTT.

V gene TRBV6-2 or TRBV6-3 combines with J gene TRBJ1-2, with 9 bases aligning to TRBD1. Trimming at V came to 5 bases and at J to 1 base, leaving 2 bases not matched to a gene. Germline V gene data show CDR1 as MNHEY and CDR2 as SVGEGT. CDR3 size: 14 residues. This CDR3 is CASSPDRGNYGYTF. The CDR3 nucleotides are TGTGCCAGCAGTCCGGACAGGGGTAACTATGGCTACACCTTC.

V and J are TRBV15 and TRBJ2-7, with 7 bases aligning to TRBD2. The CDR3 has 14 amino acids. V lost 3 bases and J lost 3; bases outside the gene matches: 5. CDR1 is LNHNV, CDR2 YYDKDF, per germline (reference sequence). The CDR3 spells CATSSSGHLYEQYF. In DNA, the CDR3 is TGTGCCACCAGCAGTAGCGGGCACCTCTACGAGCAGTACTTC.

The chain is built from TRBV3-1 (or the pseudogene TRBV3-2) and TRBJ2-2; D not resolved. Trimming pared 3 bases from V and 4 bases from J, leaving 3 bases between. The V gene's germline CDR1 is LGHDT and CDR2 YNNKEL (reference sequence). The CDR3 contains 12 residues. CDR3 nucleotide sequence: TGTGCCAGCAGCCATCGCACCGGGGAGCTGTTTTTT. Protein sequence: CASSHRTGELFF.

The CDR3 nucleotides read TGTGCCAGCAGTCAACAGACCAACTATGGCTACACCTTC. Translation gives CASSQQTNYGYTF. The rearrangement links TRBV12-3 or TRBV12-4 to TRBJ1-2; no clear D. The CDR3 runs 13 residues. Trimming cost V 5 bases and J 2 bases, with 9 bases left between them.

V gene TRBV3-1 (or the pseudogene TRBV3-2) combines with J gene TRBJ1-2; 11 bases are a match to TRBD1. CDR1 is LGHDT and CDR2 is YNNKEL in the germline V gene (reference sequence). The junction had 3 bases not matched to a gene; V was cut back by 6 bases and J by 3 bases. The CDR3 is made up of 14 amino acids. DNA of the CDR3: TGTGCCAGCAGACCGGGACAGGGGGACTATGGCTACACCTTC. It codes for CASRPGQGDYGYTF.

The chain uses TRBV2 and TRBJ1-3, with TRBD1 matching over 7 bases. In germline, CDR1 is SNHLY, CDR2 FYNNEI. J lost 1 base, V lost 4 bases, and 10 bases had no gene match. The CDR3 spans 17 residues. CDR3 nucleotides: TGTGCCAGCAGTGCCCTCGTGGGACAGAATTCTGGAAACACCATATATTTT. This encodes CASSALVGQNSGNTIYF.

This chain connects TRBV10-3 to TRBJ1-4; D possibly corresponds to TRBD1 (6 bases). V lost 3 bases, J lost 8 bases, and 13 bases lay in between. The CDR3 is 14 residues long. Germline V gene data show CDR1 as ENHRY and CDR2 as SYGVKD. The CDR3 sequence is CAISELAGAEKLFF. DNA of the CDR3: TGTGCCATCAGTGAACTGGCAGGGGCCGAAAAACTGTTTTTT.

The J gene is TRBJ2-1, the V gene TRBV6-6; TRBD1 aligns across 10 bases. The CDR3 consists of 15 residues. Germline CDR1 reads MNHNY; CDR2 reads SVGAGI (reference sequence). V lost 4 bases and J lost 7; bases outside the gene matches: 7. The CDR3 nucleotides read TGTGCCAGCAGTTTCGCCGGGACAGGGGAAAATGAGCAGTTCTTC. Protein product: CASSFAGTGENEQFF.

V usage is TRBV6-1 and J usage is TRBJ1-5; no reliable D call. The germline V gene has CDR1 MNHNS and CDR2 SASEGT. V was cut by 1 base and J by 6 bases, with 7 bases left in between. The CDR3 runs to 13 residues. CDR3 amino acids: CASSEVPGQPQHF. The CDR3 coding sequence is TGTGCCAGCAGTGAAGTGCCGGGTCAGCCCCAGCATTTT.

The chain combines TRBV25-1 with TRBJ2-2; 10 positions agree with TRBD2. The CDR3 contains 17 residues. CDR1 is MGHDK, CDR2 SYGVNS, per germline. J lost 2 bases, V lost 8 bases, and 11 bases had no gene match. CDR3 amino acids: CASYGVAGGHNTGELFF. The DNA of the CDR3 is TGTGCCAGCTATGGGGTAGCGGGAGGTCATAACACCGGGGAGCTGTTTTTT.